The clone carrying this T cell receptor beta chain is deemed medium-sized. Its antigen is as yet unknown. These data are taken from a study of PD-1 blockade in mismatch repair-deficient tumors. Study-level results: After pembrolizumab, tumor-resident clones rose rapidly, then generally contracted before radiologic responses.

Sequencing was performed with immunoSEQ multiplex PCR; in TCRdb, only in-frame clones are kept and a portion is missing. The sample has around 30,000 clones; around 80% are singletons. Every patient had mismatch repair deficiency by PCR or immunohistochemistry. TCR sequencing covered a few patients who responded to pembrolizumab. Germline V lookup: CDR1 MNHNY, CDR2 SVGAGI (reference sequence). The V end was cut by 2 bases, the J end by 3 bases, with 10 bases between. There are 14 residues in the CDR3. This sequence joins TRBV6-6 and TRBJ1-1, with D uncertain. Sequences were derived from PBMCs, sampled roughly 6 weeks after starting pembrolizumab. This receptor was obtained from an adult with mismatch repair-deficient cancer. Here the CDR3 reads CASSYRREDTEAFF. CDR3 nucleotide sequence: TGTGCCAGCAGTTACCGACGGGAGGACACTGAAGCTTTCTTT.